The 22 T cell receptor beta chains below come from one sample, sequenced in a study of shared clonotypes between healthy human individuals. Clones were sequenced by immunoSEQ multiplex PCR, and TCRdb holds only the in-frame ones, with some missing. The repertoire consists of 2.5 million or so clones, with just over 90% occurring once and the leading ten covering around 0.14%. Sequenced sample: naive CD4+ T cells sorted from blood. Sample subset: CD45RA+ positively selected. The receptors originated from a man in his late teens or twenties in good health.

This clone was counted a few times. The chain carries TRBV7-9 and TRBJ2-5; D not resolved. V was clipped by 2 bases and J by 4 bases, with 5 bases between them. The V gene's germline CDR1 is SEHNR and CDR2 FQNEAQ (reference sequence). The CDR3 length is 12 residues. CDR3 loop: CASSLLVETQYF. The CDR3 DNA reads TGTGCCAGCAGCTTATTGGTAGAGACCCAGTACTTC.

J is TRBJ2-2 and V is TRBV2, with TRBD2 matching 12 bases. CDR3 size: 15 residues. V shed 4 bases, J shed 7 bases, and the junction held 4 bases outside the gene matches. Germline V gene lookup returns CDR1 SNHLY and CDR2 FYNNEI. As DNA, the CDR3 is TGTGCCAGCAGTGCGCGGACTAGCGGGATCGGGGAGCTGTTTTTT. This gives the protein CASSARTSGIGELFF.

As regards this clone: Other DNA sequences in this sample translate to the same CDR3. This chain joins TRBV2 and TRBJ1-2; D is perhaps TRBD1 (5 bases). V was clipped by 0 bases and J by 2 bases, with 7 bases between them. The CDR3 length is 14 residues. In germline, CDR1 is SNHLY, CDR2 FYNNEI. DNA for the CDR3: TGTGCCAGCAGTGAAGCGGGGGTAAACTATGGCTACACCTTC. Translating it yields CASSEAGVNYGYTF.

The chain employs TRBV5-4 and TRBJ2-7, with TRBD2 matching over 7 bases. The CDR3 extends over 15 amino acids. Germline lookup yields CDR1 SGHNT and CDR2 YYREEE (reference sequence). J gave up 0 bases and V 1 base, and 4 bases lay outside the gene matches. The CDR3 DNA reads as TGTGCCAGCAGCTTGAAGGGAGGGTCCTCCTACGAGCAGTACTTC. Its protein is CASSLKGGSSYEQYF.

The J gene is TRBJ2-7, the V gene TRBV6-5; D gene unclear. The germline gives CDR1 MNHEY, CDR2 SVGAGI. The V end lost 5 bases, the J end lost 6 bases, and 8 bases lay between the germline ends. This CDR3 spans 11 amino acids. The CDR3 coding sequence is TGTGCCAGCAGTGAAAGTGTCGAGCAGTACTTC. It is translated as CASSESVEQYF.

CDR3 sequence (DNA): TGTGCCAGCAGTCGACCGACAGGGCACAGAACTAACTATGGCTACACCTTC. It yields the protein CASSRPTGHRTNYGYTF. The chain employs TRBV28 and TRBJ1-2; 7 bases agree with TRBD1. CDR3 length equals 17 residues. The germline CDR1 and CDR2 sequences are MDHEN and SYDVKM. The V segment lost 5 bases and the J segment 0 bases; nucleotides outside the gene matches: 12.

The chain has TRBV18 and TRBJ2-5, with 10 bases matching TRBD1. The DNA end lines up better with TRBJ2-7; the J call may be wrong. Germline CDR1 reads KGHSH; CDR2 reads LQKENI. CDR3 length: 15 amino acids. The CDR3 region is CASSWAGTGDYEQYF. CDR3 coding DNA: TGTGCCAGCTCATGGGCCGGGACAGGGGACTACGAGCAGTACTTC.

J is TRBJ1-5 and V is TRBV4-1; maybe TRBD1 (5 bases). The CDR3 loop spans 17 amino acids. Germline V gene data show CDR1 as MGHRA and CDR2 as YSYEKL. V was cut by 0 bases and J by 3 bases, with 15 bases left in between. The DNA of the CDR3 is TGCGCCAGCAGCCAAGACGCAGCCGGGGGGTCCAATCAGCCCCAGCATTTT. It encodes CASSQDAAGGSNQPQHF.

The chain links TRBV28 to TRBJ1-5; 7 positions agree with TRBD1. With 5 bases clipped from V and 0 bases from J, the junction kept 4 bases outside the gene matches. CDR1 is MDHEN, CDR2 SYDVKM, per germline. The CDR3 consists of 15 residues. The CDR3 nucleotides read TGTGCCAGCAGTATGACAGGGCTTAGCAATCAGCCCCAGCATTTT. Its translation: CASSMTGLSNQPQHF.

V is TRBV6-6 and J is TRBJ1-5, with D perhaps TRBD1 (5 bases). The CDR3 has 15 residues. CDR1 is MNHNY and CDR2 is SVGAGI in the germline V gene (reference sequence). Trimming shortened V by 6 bases and J by 5 bases, and 17 bases separated the two germline ends. CDR3 DNA sequence: TGTGCCAGCAGCACCGGGACCCCTCCAGATCAGCCCCAGCATTTT. This translates into CASSTGTPPDQPQHF.

This clone was picked up one time. The chain uses TRBV19 and TRBJ2-1, with 10 bases fitting TRBD2. The CDR3 runs to 17 residues. Trimming at V came to 3 bases and at J to 0 bases, leaving 5 bases not matched to a gene. The germline CDR1 and CDR2 sequences are LNHDA and SQIVND (reference sequence). The CDR3 loop reads CASSITIAGGSYNEQFF. The CDR3 coding sequence is TGTGCCAGTAGTATCACCATAGCGGGGGGCTCCTACAATGAGCAGTTCTTC. Full variable domain (remainder filled in from reference TRBV19 and TRBJ2-1): DGGITQSPKYLFRKEGQNVTLSCEQNLNHDAMYWYRQDPGQGLRLIYYSQIVNDFQKGDIAEGYSVSREKKESFPLTVTSAQKNPTAFYLCASSITIAGGSYNEQFFGPGTRLTVL.

The J gene is TRBJ1-6, the V gene TRBV19; D is uncertain. Trimming took 10 bases from V and 5 from J, leaving 12 bases between them. The length of the CDR3 is 13 residues. Germline assignment: CDR1 LNHDA and CDR2 SQIVND (reference sequence). CDR3 amino acids: CATENNDNSPLHF. DNA for the CDR3: TGTGCCACAGAGAACAATGATAATTCACCCCTCCACTTT.

The J gene is TRBJ1-2, the V gene TRBV2; a possible D gene is TRBD1 (5 bases). The CDR3 runs 16 residues. V lost 8 bases, J lost 0 bases, and 19 bases lay in between. Germline assignment: CDR1 SNHLY and CDR2 FYNNEI. This CDR3 reads CASRGEQRRANYGYTF. CDR3 nucleotides: TGTGCCAGCCGGGGGGAGCAGCGACGGGCTAACTATGGCTACACCTTC.

This clone has a single count. The chain couples TRBV6-5 to TRBJ1-1, with D possibly TRBD1 on 6 matching bases. Germline V lookup: CDR1 MNHEY, CDR2 SVGAGI. This CDR3 comprises 14 residues. Trimming removed 6 bases from V and 4 bases from J, with 15 bases in between. CDR3 residues: CASSGLTGITEAFF. The CDR3, as DNA: TGTGCCAGCAGCGGCCTTACAGGGATCACTGAAGCTTTCTTT.

The V call is TRBV6-5, the J call TRBJ2-5, with D hard to call. V lost 5 bases to trimming and J lost 5 bases, with 12 bases between them. The CDR3 runs 13 residues. In germline, CDR1 is MNHEY, CDR2 SVGAGI. The CDR3 loop reads CASSASRRETQYF. The CDR3 coding sequence is TGTGCCAGCAGTGCCTCTCGCCGGGAGACCCAGTACTTC.

The V gene is TRBV11-2, the J gene TRBJ2-2; weak D call: TRBD2 (6 bases). The CDR3 sequence is 13 residues long. V was trimmed by 6 bases and J by 6 bases, leaving 11 bases between them. Looked up from germline, CDR1 is SGHAT and CDR2 is FQNNGV. CDR3 bases: TGTGCCAGCAGTTACGGGGGAGCCGGGGAGCTGTTTTTT. Residues: CASSYGGAGELFF.

V and J are TRBV19 and TRBJ1-1, with D uncertain. The V gene's germline CDR1 is LNHDA and CDR2 SQIVND (reference sequence). This CDR3 has 19 amino acids. Between the trimmed V and J ends, which lost 1 base and 1 base, there was a span of 22 bases. DNA for the CDR3: TGTGCCAGTAGTATAGTCGCGGGCAGGCTTACCACAACGAACACTGAAGCTTTCTTT. Translating it yields CASSIVAGRLTTTNTEAFF.

This rearrangement joins TRBV2 to TRBJ2-7; D might be TRBD1 (6 bases). Germline CDR1 SNHLY, CDR2 FYNNEI. V was cut by 8 bases and J by 6 bases, with 17 bases left in between. There are 13 residues in the CDR3. The DNA of the CDR3 is TGTGCCAGCTCTGTCAGGGGTGGAGGCGAGCAGTACTTC. The encoded protein is CASSVRGGGEQYF.

The chain carries TRBV5-1 and TRBJ2-7; 11 bases are a match to TRBD2. J was trimmed by 5 bases and V by 4 bases; bases with no gene match: 8. Germline-derived CDR1 and CDR2 are SGHRS and YFSETQ. This CDR3 has 15 residues. The CDR3 sequence is CASSAAGTSGNEQYF. Here the CDR3 DNA reads TGCGCCAGCAGCGCAGCCGGGACTAGCGGCAACGAGCAGTACTTC.

This clone was observed a few times. The same CDR3 also results from other DNA sequences found in this sample. The CDR3 spells CASSAYTDTQYF. CDR3 nucleotides: TGTGCCAGCAGCGCCTACACAGATACGCAGTATTTT. The V call is TRBV9, the J call TRBJ2-3; D call uncertain. CDR3 size: 12 residues. Between the trimmed V and J ends, which lost 3 bases and 2 bases, there was a span of 4 bases. CDR1 and CDR2 (germline): SGDLS, YYNGEE.

A word on this clone: The same CDR3 is also encoded by other DNA sequences in this sample. The chain couples TRBV6-5 to TRBJ1-1; tentative D call: TRBD1 (6 bases). CDR3 length equals 11 residues. CDR1 is MNHEY, CDR2 SVGAGI, per germline. Trimming took off 7 bases at V and 5 bases at J, with 8 bases between the two ends. The CDR3 is CASIQGTEAFF. DNA for the CDR3: TGTGCCAGCATTCAGGGGACTGAAGCTTTCTTT.

The chain carries TRBV18 and TRBJ1-4; tentative D call: TRBD1 (5 bases). Germline V gene sequence: CDR1 KGHSH, CDR2 LQKENI. The CDR3 has 14 amino acids. Trimming shortened V by 5 bases and J by 6 bases, and 13 bases separated the two germline ends. CDR3 bases: TGTGCCAGCTCATTGACAGTAACATATGAAAAACTGTTTTTT. This encodes CASSLTVTYEKLFF.